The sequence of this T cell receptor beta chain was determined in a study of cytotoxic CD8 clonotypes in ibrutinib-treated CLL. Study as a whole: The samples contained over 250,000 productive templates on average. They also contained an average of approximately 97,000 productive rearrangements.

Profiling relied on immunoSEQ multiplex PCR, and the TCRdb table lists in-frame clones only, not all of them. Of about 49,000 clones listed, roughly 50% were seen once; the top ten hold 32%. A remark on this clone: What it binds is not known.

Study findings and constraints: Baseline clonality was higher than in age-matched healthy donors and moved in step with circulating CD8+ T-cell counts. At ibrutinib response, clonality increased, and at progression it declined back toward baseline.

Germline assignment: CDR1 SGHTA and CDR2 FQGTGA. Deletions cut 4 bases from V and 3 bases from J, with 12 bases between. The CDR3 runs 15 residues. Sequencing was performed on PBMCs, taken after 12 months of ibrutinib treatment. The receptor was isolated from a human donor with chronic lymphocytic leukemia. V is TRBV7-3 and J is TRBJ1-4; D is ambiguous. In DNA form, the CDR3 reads TGTGCCAGCAGCTACCCGGGTGCGGCTAATGAAAAACTGTTTTTT. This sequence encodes CASSYPGAANEKLFF. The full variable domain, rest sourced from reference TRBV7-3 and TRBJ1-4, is GAGVSQTPSNKVTEKGKYVELRCDPISGHTALYWYRQSLGQGPEFLIYFQGTGAADDSGLPNDRFFAVRPEGSVSTLKIQRTERGDSAVYLCASSYPGAANEKLFFGSGTQLSVL.